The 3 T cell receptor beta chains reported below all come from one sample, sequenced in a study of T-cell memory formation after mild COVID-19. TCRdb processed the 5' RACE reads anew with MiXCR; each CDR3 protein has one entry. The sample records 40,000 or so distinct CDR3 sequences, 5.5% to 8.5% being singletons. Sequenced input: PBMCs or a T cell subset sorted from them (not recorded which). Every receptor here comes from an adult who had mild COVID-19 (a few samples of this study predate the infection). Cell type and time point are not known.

The CDR3, as DNA: TGTGCCAGCAGCCAAGGAGCCGGGGGGCAAGAGACCCAGTACTTC. It translates to CASSQGAGGQETQYF. The J gene is TRBJ2-5, the V gene TRBV3-1; 7 bases are a match to TRBD2. Germline trimming cut 1 base from V and 2 bases from J; bases unmatched to any gene: 4. CDR1 LGHDT and CDR2 YNNKEL come from the germline V gene (reference sequence). The CDR3 has 15 residues.

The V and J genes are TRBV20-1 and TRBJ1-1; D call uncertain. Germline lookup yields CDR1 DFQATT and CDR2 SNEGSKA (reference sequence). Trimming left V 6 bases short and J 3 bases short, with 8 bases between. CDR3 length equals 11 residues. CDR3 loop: CSARRDTEAFF. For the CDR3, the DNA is TGCAGTGCAAGGAGGGACACTGAAGCTTTCTTT.

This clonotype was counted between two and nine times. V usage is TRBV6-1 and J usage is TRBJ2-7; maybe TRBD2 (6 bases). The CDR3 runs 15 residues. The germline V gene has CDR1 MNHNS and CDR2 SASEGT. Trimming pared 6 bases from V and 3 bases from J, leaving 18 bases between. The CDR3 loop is CASRAAGSGHYEQYF. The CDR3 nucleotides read TGTGCCAGCAGGGCGGCGGGTAGCGGTCACTACGAGCAGTACTTC.